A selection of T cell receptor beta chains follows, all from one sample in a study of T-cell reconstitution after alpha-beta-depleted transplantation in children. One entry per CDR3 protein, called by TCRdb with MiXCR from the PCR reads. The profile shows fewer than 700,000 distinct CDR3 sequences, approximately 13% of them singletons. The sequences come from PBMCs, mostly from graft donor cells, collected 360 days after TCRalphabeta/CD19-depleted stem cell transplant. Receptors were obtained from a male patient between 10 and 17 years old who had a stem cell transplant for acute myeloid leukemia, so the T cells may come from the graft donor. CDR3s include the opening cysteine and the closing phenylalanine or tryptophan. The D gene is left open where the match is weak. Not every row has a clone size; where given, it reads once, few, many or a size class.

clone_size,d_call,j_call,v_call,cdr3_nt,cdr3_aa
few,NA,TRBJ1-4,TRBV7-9,TGTGCCAGCAGCTTAGAAATTGGGACAACGATTAATGAAAAACTGTTTTTT,CASSLEIGTTINEKLFF
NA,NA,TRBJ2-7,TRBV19,TGTGCCAGTAGTCCCACCGGGTGGGCCTACGAGCAGTACTTC,CASSPTGWAYEQYF
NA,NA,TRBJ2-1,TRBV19,TGTGCCACGCGGGGCTTATCCTACAATGAGCAGTTCTTC,CATRGLSYNEQFF
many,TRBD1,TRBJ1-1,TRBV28,TGTGCCAGCGGCAGGGGGCAGAACACTGAAGCTTTCTTT,CASGRGQNTEAFF
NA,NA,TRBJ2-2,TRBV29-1,TGCAGCGTTGAAGATCAAAGGGACGGAAGAACGAACACCGGGGAGCTGTTTTTT,CSVEDQRDGRTNTGELFF
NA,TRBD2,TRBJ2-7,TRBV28,TGTGCCAGCAGTCGGGCGGGGGTCAGCTCCTACGAGCAGTACTTC,CASSRAGVSSYEQYF
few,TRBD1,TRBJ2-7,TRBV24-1,TGTGCCACCGCAAGGACAGGGGAATACGAGCAGTACTTC,CATARTGEYEQYF
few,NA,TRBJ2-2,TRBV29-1,TGCAGCGTTGAAGAGAAGGGGTGGGGGGTAGGCACCGGGGAGCTGTTTTTT,CSVEEKGWGVGTGELFF
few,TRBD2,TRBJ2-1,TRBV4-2,TGTGCCAGCAGCCCCCACCGGGACCCGACTAGCGGGAGGTTGAATGAGCAGTTCTTC,CASSPHRDPTSGRLNEQFF
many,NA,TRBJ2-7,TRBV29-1,TGCAGCGTTAAGGTCCTCAGGCATTACGAGCAGTACTTC,CSVKVLRHYEQYF
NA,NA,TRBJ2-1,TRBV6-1,TGTGCCAGCAGTATAGGAGTGTGGAATGAGCAGTTCTTC,CASSIGVWNEQFF
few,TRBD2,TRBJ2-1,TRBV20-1,TGCAGTGCTACTGGACTAGCGGAGCCCTGGGTTGACAATGAGCAGTTCTTC,CSATGLAEPWVDNEQFF
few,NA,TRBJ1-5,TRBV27,TGTGCCAGCAGCACCCTCGGATATAGCAATCAGCCCCAGCATTTT,CASSTLGYSNQPQHF
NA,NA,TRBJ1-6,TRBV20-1,TGCAGTGCTCAACAGGTGGTGGGGTTCGATAATTCACCCCTCCACTTT,CSAQQVVGFDNSPLHF
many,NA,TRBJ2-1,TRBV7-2,TGTGCCAGCAGCCTGGGGAGGCAGAGGGCCGATGAGCAGTTCTTC,CASSLGRQRADEQFF
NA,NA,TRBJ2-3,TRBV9,TGTGCCAGCAGCGTGGGATATACGCAGTATTTT,CASSVGYTQYF
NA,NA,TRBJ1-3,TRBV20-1,TGCAGTGCTAGTCAATCTGGAAACACCATATATTTT,CSASQSGNTIYF
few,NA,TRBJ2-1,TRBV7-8,TGTGCCAGCAGGCAAACTCGCAGCTCCTACAATGAGCAGTTCTTC,CASRQTRSSYNEQFF
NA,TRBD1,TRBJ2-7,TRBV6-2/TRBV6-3,TGTGCCAGGAGTTACTCGACAGGGGTACCCTACGAGCAGTACTTC,CARSYSTGVPYEQYF
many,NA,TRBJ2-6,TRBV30,TGTGCCTGGAGTGTAGGTCCCGTCGTCCTGACTTTC,CAWSVGPVVLTF
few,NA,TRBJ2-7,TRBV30,TGTGCCTGGAGTCCCCCCGGGCCTTCCTACGAGCAGTACTTC,CAWSPPGPSYEQYF
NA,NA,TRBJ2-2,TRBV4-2,TGTGCCAGCAGCCAAGAATCGGGGGGCAAGACCGGGGAGCTGTTTTTT,CASSQESGGKTGELFF
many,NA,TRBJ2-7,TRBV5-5,TGTGCCAGCAGCTTGATCGGGGGTAGAGGGCTCTCCTACGAGCAGTACTTC,CASSLIGGRGLSYEQYF
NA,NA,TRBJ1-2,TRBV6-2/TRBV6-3,TGTGCCAGCAGTTACTCGGCCCTCAACTATGGCTACACCTTC,CASSYSALNYGYTF
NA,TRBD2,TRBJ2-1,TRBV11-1,TGTGCCAGCAGCTTATTCCCCAGCGGGACCTACAATGAGCAGTTCTTC,CASSLFPSGTYNEQFF
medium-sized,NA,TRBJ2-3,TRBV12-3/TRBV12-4,TGTGCCAGCAGTCCCTTCACCGACGGACCCACAGATACGCAGTATTTT,CASSPFTDGPTDTQYF
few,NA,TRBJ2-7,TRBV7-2,TGTGCCAGCAGCCCTGGGACTCTCCCCCAATACGAGCAGTACTTC,CASSPGTLPQYEQYF
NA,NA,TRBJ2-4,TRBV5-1,TGCGCCAGCAGCCTTGGGGGGAAAAACATTCAGTACTTC,CASSLGGKNIQYF
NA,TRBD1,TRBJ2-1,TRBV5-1,TGCGCCAGCAGCTGGGACAGGGGGCGTTTAAAGTCCTACAATGAGCAGTTCTTC,CASSWDRGRLKSYNEQFF
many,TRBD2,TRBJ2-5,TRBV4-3,TGCGCCAGCAGCCAAGAATCTAGCGGCCAAGAGACCCAGTACTTC,CASSQESSGQETQYF
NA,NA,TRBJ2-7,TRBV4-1,TGCGCCAGCAGCCAAGATCGCAAACAACTGGCTAGAGGTTCCTACGAGCAGTACTTC,CASSQDRKQLARGSYEQYF
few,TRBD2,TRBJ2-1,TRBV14,TGTGCCAGCAGCCGGAGACTAGCGGGACGTGGCTACAATGAGCAGTTCTTC,CASSRRLAGRGYNEQFF
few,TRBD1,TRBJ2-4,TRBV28,TGTGCCAGCAGTCGCGCTAGCAGGGGGCGGTATTCCAAAAACATTCAGTACTTC,CASSRASRGRYSKNIQYF
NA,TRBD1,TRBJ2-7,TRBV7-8,TGTGCCAGCCAAGCCGGGACAGGGGTCGCGCGGATGTACTTC,CASQAGTGVARMYF
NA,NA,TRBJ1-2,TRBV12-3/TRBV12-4,TGTGCCAGCAGTTTGGGCTTAAGTCTACCAGCATATGGCTACACCTTC,CASSLGLSLPAYGYTF
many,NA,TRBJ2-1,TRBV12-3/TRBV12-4,TGTGCCAGCAGTTTATTGGACACAGGAGAGCAGTTCTTC,CASSLLDTGEQFF
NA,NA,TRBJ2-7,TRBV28,TGTGCCAGCAGTTTAGTAGGCCAACAACAGCAGTACTTC,CASSLVGQQQQYF
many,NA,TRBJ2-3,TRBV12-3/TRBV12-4,TGTGCCAGCAGGCCAGCCGGAGCGCAAACTAGCACAGATACGCAGTATTTT,CASRPAGAQTSTDTQYF
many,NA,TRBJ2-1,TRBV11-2,TGTGCCAGCAGTTTTAAAGGGACGGCTGGGAGCTCCTACAATGAGCAGTTCTTC,CASSFKGTAGSSYNEQFF
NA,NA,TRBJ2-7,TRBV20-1,TGCAGTGCTAGAGAGTTGACTAGCTCCTACGAGCAGTACTTC,CSARELTSSYEQYF
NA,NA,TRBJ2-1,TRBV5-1,TGCGCCACCAGAGGGACGGGAACGAATGAGCAGTTCTTC,CATRGTGTNEQFF
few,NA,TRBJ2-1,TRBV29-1,TGCAGCGCGTACCCCAGGGGAGACAATGAGCAGTTCTTC,CSAYPRGDNEQFF
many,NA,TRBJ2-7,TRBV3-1,TGTGCCAGCAGCGGCGGTCCCTACGAGCAGTACTTC,CASSGGPYEQYF
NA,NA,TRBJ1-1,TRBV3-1,TGTGCCAGCAGCCAACCAGGGAGGGTGAACACTGAAGCTTTCTTT,CASSQPGRVNTEAFF
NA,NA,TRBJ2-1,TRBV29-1,TGCAGCGCGCTCTCCGGCTCCTACAATGAGCAGTTCTTC,CSALSGSYNEQFF
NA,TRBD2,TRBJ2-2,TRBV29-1,TGCAGCGTTGTTGTAGCGGGAGTTGGGAACACCGGGGAGCTGTTTTTT,CSVVVAGVGNTGELFF
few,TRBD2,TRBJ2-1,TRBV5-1,TGCGCCAGCAGCTTGGCCAGGGCTAGCGGGGGGTACAATGAGCAGTTCTTC,CASSLARASGGYNEQFF
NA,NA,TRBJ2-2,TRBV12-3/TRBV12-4,TGTGCCAGCAGCCCACTGTGGAGGGCGTCTCCCGGGGAGCTGTTTTTT,CASSPLWRASPGELFF
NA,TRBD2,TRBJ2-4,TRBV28,TGTGCCAGCAATTCCCTAGCGGAGGGAGCCAAAAACATTCAGTACTTC,CASNSLAEGAKNIQYF
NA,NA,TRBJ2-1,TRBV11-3,TGTGCCAGCAGCTTAGCACGCGGGACCGACAATGAGCAGTTCTTC,CASSLARGTDNEQFF
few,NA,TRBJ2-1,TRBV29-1,TGCAGCGTTGTCCGACCTTCCAGCTCCTACAATGAGCAGTTCTTC,CSVVRPSSSYNEQFF
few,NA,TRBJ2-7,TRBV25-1,TGTGCCAGCAGAGCAGATGTTTACGAGCAGTACTTC,CASRADVYEQYF
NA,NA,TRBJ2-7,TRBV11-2,TGTGCCAGCAGCTTGTTTTTTGGCCGCTGGGACCAGAGCTACGAGCAGTACTTC,CASSLFFGRWDQSYEQYF
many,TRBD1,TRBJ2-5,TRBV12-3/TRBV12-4,TGTGCCAGCAGTGGGACAGGGGCTCAAGAGACCCAGTACTTC,CASSGTGAQETQYF
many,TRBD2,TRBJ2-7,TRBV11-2,TGTGCCAGCAGCTTAGTTTGGGGGCTAGCGGGAGTTCTCGAGCAGTACTTC,CASSLVWGLAGVLEQYF